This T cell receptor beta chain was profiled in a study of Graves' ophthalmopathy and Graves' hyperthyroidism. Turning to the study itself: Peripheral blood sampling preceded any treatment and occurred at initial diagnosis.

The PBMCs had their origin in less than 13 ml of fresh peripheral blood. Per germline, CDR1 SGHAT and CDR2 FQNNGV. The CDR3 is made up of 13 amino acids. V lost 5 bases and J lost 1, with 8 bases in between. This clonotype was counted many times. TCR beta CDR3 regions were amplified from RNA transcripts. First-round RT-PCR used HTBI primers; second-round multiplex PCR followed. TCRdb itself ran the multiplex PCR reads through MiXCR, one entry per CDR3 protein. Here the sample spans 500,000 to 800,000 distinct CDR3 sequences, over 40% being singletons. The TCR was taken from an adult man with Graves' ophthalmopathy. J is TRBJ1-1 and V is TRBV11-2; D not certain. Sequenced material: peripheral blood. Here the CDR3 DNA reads TGTGCCAGCAGCCGGTCGGGGAACACTGAAGCTTTCTTT. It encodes CASSRSGNTEAFF.